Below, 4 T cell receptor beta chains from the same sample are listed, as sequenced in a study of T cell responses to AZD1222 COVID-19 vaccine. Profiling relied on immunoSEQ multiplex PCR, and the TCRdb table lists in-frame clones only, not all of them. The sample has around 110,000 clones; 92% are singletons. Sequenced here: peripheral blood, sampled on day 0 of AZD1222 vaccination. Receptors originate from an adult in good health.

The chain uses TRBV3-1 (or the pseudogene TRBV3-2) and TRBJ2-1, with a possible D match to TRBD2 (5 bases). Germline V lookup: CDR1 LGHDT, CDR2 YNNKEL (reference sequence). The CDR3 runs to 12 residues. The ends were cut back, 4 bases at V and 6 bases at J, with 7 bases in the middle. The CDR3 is CASSPGSNEQFF. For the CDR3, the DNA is TGTGCCAGCAGCCCGGGGAGCAATGAGCAGTTCTTC.

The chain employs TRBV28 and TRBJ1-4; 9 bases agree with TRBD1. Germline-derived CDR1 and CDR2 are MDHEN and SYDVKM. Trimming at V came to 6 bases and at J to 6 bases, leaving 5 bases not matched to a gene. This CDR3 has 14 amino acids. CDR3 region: CASSHRQGDEKLFF. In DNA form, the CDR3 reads TGTGCCAGCAGCCACCGACAGGGGGATGAAAAACTGTTTTTT.

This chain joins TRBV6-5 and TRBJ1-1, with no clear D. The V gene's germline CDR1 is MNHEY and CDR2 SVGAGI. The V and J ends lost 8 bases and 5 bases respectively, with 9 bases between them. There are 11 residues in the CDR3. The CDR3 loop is CASASITEAFF. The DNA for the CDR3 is TGTGCCAGCGCCTCTATTACTGAAGCTTTCTTT.

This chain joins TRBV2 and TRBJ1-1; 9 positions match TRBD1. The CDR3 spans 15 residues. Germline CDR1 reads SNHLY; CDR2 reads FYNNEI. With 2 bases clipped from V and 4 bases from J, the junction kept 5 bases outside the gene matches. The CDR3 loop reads CASSEFTGGVTEAFF. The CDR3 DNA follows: TGTGCCAGCAGTGAATTTACAGGGGGCGTCACTGAAGCTTTCTTT.